This T cell receptor (beta chain) derives from a study of blood T cell repertoires in COVID-19. Overall study: The origin of the acute and convalescent COVID-19 samples was the United States, Italy and Spain.

Original analysis: Amplified reference gene primers provided the basis for estimating nucleated cell counts. Assay: immunoSEQ multiplex PCR; the TCRdb copy retains only in-frame clones and omits some. That table is the source of V, J and clone size, and D and trimming were worked out from the DNA. Altogether around 88,000 clones are present, more than 65% being singletons, with the ten largest covering about 11%. Trimming stripped 6 bases from V and 7 bases from J, with 16 bases between. Germline lookup yields CDR1 MNHEY and CDR2 SMNVEV (reference sequence). CDR3 length equals 14 residues. This clonotype was sampled from a woman aged 80 or over with acute or convalescent COVID-19. Sequenced sample: peripheral blood. The V call is TRBV27, the J call TRBJ2-1; D possibly corresponds to TRBD2 (5 bases). The chain's CDR3 is CASRRARGGNEQFF. CDR3 DNA: TGTGCCAGCAGGAGGGCCCGCGGCGGTAATGAGCAGTTCTTC.